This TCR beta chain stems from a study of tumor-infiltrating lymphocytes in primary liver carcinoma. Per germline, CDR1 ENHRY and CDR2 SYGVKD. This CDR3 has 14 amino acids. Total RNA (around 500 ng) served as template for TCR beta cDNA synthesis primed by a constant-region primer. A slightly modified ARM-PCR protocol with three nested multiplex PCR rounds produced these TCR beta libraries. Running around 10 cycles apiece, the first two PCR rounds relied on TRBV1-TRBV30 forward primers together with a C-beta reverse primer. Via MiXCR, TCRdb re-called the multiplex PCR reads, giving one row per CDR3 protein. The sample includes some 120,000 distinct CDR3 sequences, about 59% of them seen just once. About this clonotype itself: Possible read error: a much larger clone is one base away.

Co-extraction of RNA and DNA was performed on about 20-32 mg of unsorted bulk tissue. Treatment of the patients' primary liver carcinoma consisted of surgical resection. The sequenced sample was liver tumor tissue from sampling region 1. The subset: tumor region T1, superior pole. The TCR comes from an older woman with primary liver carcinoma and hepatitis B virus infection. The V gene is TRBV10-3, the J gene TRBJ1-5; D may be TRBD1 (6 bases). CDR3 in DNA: TGTGCCATCAGTGAAAGTGGGGGCGACCAGCCCCATCATTTT. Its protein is CAISESGGDQPHHF.